This entry lists 22 T cell receptor beta chains sequenced from one sample in a study of blood T cell repertoires in COVID-19. Sequencing used immunoSEQ multiplex PCR; TCRdb keeps in-frame clones, though not all of them. The sample consists of 85,000 to 95,000 clones, roughly 70% of them appearing once. Sequencing input: peripheral blood. These receptors were taken from an elderly woman with acute or convalescent COVID-19.

V gene TRBV3-1 (or the pseudogene TRBV3-2) combines with J gene TRBJ2-7; 9 nucleotides match TRBD2. The CDR3 length is 13 residues. Germline V CDR1 and CDR2: LGHDT, YNNKEL (reference sequence). The V gene end was trimmed by 4 bases and the J gene end by 8 bases; junction bases not matched to a gene: 6. The CDR3 DNA reads TGTGCCAGCAGCCGGAAAAGCGGGGGGAAGCAGTACTTC. Translation gives CASSRKSGGKQYF.

This chain uses TRBV6-2 or TRBV6-3 with TRBJ2-3; possibly TRBD2 for D (6 bases). The V and J ends lost 5 bases and 1 base respectively, with 22 bases between them. CDR1 is MNHEY, CDR2 SVGEGT, per germline. The CDR3 spans 18 residues. CDR3 in amino acids: CASSRRFGLNSGTDTQYF. The CDR3 DNA reads as TGTGCCAGCAGTCGTCGATTCGGACTAAATTCGGGCACAGATACGCAGTATTTT.

The rearrangement uses TRBV19 and TRBJ1-1, with 9 bases matching TRBD1. With V trimmed by 2 bases and J by 3 bases, 4 bases remained unmatched. The CDR3 length is 15 residues. The germline CDR1 and CDR2 sequences are LNHDA and SQIVND (reference sequence). CDR3: CASSIRNRGHTEAFF. The CDR3 nucleotides read TGTGCCAGTAGTATAAGGAACAGGGGGCACACTGAAGCTTTCTTT.

The V call is TRBV5-6, the J call TRBJ2-7; TRBD2 matches at 10 bases. Germline values: CDR1 SGHDT, CDR2 YYEEEE. V lost 4 bases and J lost 1; bases outside the gene matches: 5. This CDR3 region has 15 residues. The chain's CDR3 is CASSPSGGGSYEQYF. The CDR3 nucleotides are TGTGCCAGCAGCCCCAGCGGGGGGGGGTCCTACGAGCAGTACTTC.

The chain employs TRBV5-1 and TRBJ1-2; D possibly corresponds to TRBD1 (6 bases). Deletions cut 0 bases from V and 4 bases from J, with 13 bases between. The CDR3 is 15 residues long. Germline V gives CDR1 SGHRS, CDR2 YFSETQ. The CDR3 coding sequence is TGCGCCAGCAGCTTGGGCGGGGGCGAAGGCTATGGCTACACCTTC. Amino acids: CASSLGGGEGYGYTF.

This sequence joins TRBV27 and TRBJ1-2; tentatively, D is TRBD1 (5 bases). The V and J ends lost 6 bases and 0 bases respectively, with 14 bases between them. The CDR3 has 15 amino acids. Germline V gene data show CDR1 as MNHEY and CDR2 as SMNVEV (reference sequence). CDR3 bases: TGTGCCAGCAGCCAGGAGGGGCGCCCTAACTATGGCTACACCTTC. This sequence encodes CASSQEGRPNYGYTF.

This clone was recorded a few times. The chain recombines TRBV5-1 with TRBJ1-2; possibly TRBD1 for D (5 bases). The length of the CDR3 is 14 residues. Trimming took off 4 bases at V and 3 bases at J, with 13 bases between the two ends. Germline loops: CDR1 SGHRS, CDR2 YFSETQ. The CDR3 nucleotides read TGCGCCAGCAGCCGAGAACCGGGGGACTATGGCTACACCTTC. Translating gives CASSREPGDYGYTF.

This clone is termed medium-sized. The chain links TRBV6-5 to TRBJ2-7; TRBD1 agrees at 9 bases. The ends lost 7 bases at V and 2 bases at J; junction bases unmatched: 3. From germline, CDR1 is MNHEY and CDR2 SVGAGI. The CDR3 is 13 amino acids. The CDR3 nucleotides read TGTGCCAGCAATAGACAGGGGGCCTACGAGCAGTACTTC. Encoded protein: CASNRQGAYEQYF.

In DNA, the CDR3 is TGTGCCAGCAGCAGCCGGGTCGGGGAAGGGGGCTACACCTTC. This sequence encodes CASSSRVGEGGYTF. The V and J genes are TRBV7-2 and TRBJ1-2; D gene ambiguous. The length of the CDR3 is 14 residues. V was clipped by 5 bases and J by 8 bases, with 18 bases between them. Germline loops: CDR1 SGHTA, CDR2 FQGNSA.

The chain is built from TRBV15 and TRBJ2-1, with 7 bases that match TRBD2. The CDR3 totals 15 residues. V trimming: 7 bases; J trimming: 6 bases; junction bases outside the gene matches: 12. Germline values: CDR1 LNHNV, CDR2 YYDKDF (reference sequence). In DNA form, the CDR3 reads TGTGCCACCAAGGGCAGGCGGGAGTATAGCAATGAGCAGTTCTTC. It translates to CATKGRREYSNEQFF.

This chain uses TRBV3-1 (or the pseudogene TRBV3-2) with TRBJ1-3; 7 bases are shared with TRBD1. The CDR3 length is 16 residues. Unmatched junction bases numbered 5, after V lost 2 bases and J lost 1 base. CDR1 and CDR2 from the germline V gene are LGHDT and YNNKEL (reference sequence). CDR3 in amino acids: CASSQLDRQSGNTIYF. As DNA, the CDR3 is TGTGCCAGCAGCCAACTGGACAGGCAATCTGGAAACACCATATATTTT.

V is TRBV4-2 and J is TRBJ1-6; unclear D gene. Trimming took off 0 bases at V and 14 bases at J, with 17 bases between the two ends. The CDR3 is 15 amino acids. CDR1 and CDR2 from the germline V gene are LGHNA and YNFKEQ. Here the CDR3 reads CASSQDHYTGLTLHF. The CDR3 region has the DNA TGTGCCAGCAGCCAAGATCATTACACGGGTCTCACCCTCCACTTT.

The chain links TRBV18 to TRBJ2-5; no clear D gene. The germline V gene has CDR1 KGHSH and CDR2 LQKENI. Trimming cost V 5 bases and J 2 bases, with 3 bases left between them. The CDR3 is 11 residues long. The CDR3, as DNA: TGTGCCAGCTCATTACAAGAGACCCAGTACTTC. Its protein is CASSLQETQYF.

The J gene is TRBJ2-3, the V gene TRBV2, with 7 positions matching TRBD2. The junction had 4 bases not matched to a gene; V was cut back by 7 bases and J by 0 bases. This CDR3 has 14 residues. CDR1 is SNHLY and CDR2 is FYNNEI in the germline V gene. The DNA for the CDR3 is TGTGCCAGCAAGGGAGGGATTAGCACAGATACGCAGTATTTT. Protein: CASKGGISTDTQYF.

V and J are TRBV4-3 and TRBJ1-1; D is perhaps TRBD1 (5 bases). The germline gives CDR1 LGHNA, CDR2 YSLEER. The CDR3 is made up of 16 amino acids. V was pared by 4 bases and J by 4 bases, with 19 bases between. The CDR3 here is CASSLLSGGVGTEAFF. CDR3 bases: TGCGCCAGCAGCCTCCTAAGCGGGGGAGTTGGCACTGAAGCTTTCTTT.

This clone showed up just a few times. The genes are TRBV2 and TRBJ1-2, with 9 bases identical to TRBD1. Germline V lookup: CDR1 SNHLY, CDR2 FYNNEI. V shed 4 bases, J shed 4 bases, and the junction held 4 bases outside the gene matches. The CDR3 loop spans 14 amino acids. Here the CDR3 reads CASSAGQGFYGYTF. The CDR3 DNA reads as TGTGCCAGCAGTGCAGGACAGGGGTTCTATGGCTACACCTTC.

The V gene is TRBV13, the J gene TRBJ2-1; 12 nucleotides agree with TRBD2. Trimming took 0 bases from V and 7 from J; bases not matched to a gene: 7. This CDR3 has 17 residues. Germline CDR1 PRHDT, CDR2 FYEKMQ (reference sequence). CDR3 region: CASSLGLAGGKGNEQFF. The CDR3 DNA sequence: TGTGCCAGCAGCTTAGGACTAGCGGGGGGAAAAGGTAATGAGCAGTTCTTC.

The rearrangement joins TRBV5-8 to TRBJ2-7; 10 bases agree with TRBD1. V lost 4 bases to trimming and J lost 5 bases; unmatched junction nucleotides: 12. This CDR3 spans 16 amino acids. Germline V gives CDR1 SGHTS, CDR2 YDEGEE. The CDR3 nucleotides read TGTGCCAGCAGCCCATCCGGGACAGGGGTTTTCGACGAGCAGTACTTC. This encodes CASSPSGTGVFDEQYF.

The chain employs TRBV27 and TRBJ2-1; 8 bases fit TRBD1. The CDR3 contains 13 residues. The junction had 5 bases not matched to a gene; V was cut back by 10 bases and J by 3 bases. Germline lookup yields CDR1 MNHEY and CDR2 SMNVEV (reference sequence). The CDR3 sequence: CATQGAGYNEQFF. In nucleotides, the CDR3 is TGTGCCACCCAGGGGGCCGGCTACAATGAGCAGTTCTTC.

CDR3 protein: CASSQQGAGGELFF. CDR3 DNA: TGTGCCAGCAGCCAACAGGGGGCAGGCGGGGAGCTGTTTTTT. The V gene is TRBV3-1 (or the pseudogene TRBV3-2), the J gene TRBJ2-2; TRBD1 agrees at 8 bases. The V gene end was trimmed by 2 bases and the J gene end by 7 bases; junction bases not matched to a gene: 3. The germline gives CDR1 LGHDT, CDR2 YNNKEL (reference sequence). This CDR3 contains 14 residues.

Here the CDR3 reads CASSYSLAGAEGTQYF. The CDR3 region has the DNA TGTGCCAGCAGTTACTCTCTAGCGGGGGCTGAGGGGACGCAGTATTTT. This rearrangement joins TRBV6-5 to TRBJ2-3, with 10 bases that match TRBD2. The germline V gene has CDR1 MNHEY and CDR2 SVGAGI. CDR3 length equals 16 residues. Trimming took 0 bases from V and 9 from J; bases not matched to a gene: 9.

The chain joins TRBV7-2 to TRBJ2-3; maybe TRBD1 (6 bases). The V end lost 5 bases, the J end lost 2 bases, and 11 bases lay between the germline ends. From germline, CDR1 is SGHTA and CDR2 FQGNSA. This CDR3 region has 14 residues. The CDR3 DNA is TGTGCCAGCAGCCCGGCAGGGGCCACAGATACGCAGTATTTT. It codes for CASSPAGATDTQYF.